The 26 T cell receptor beta chains below all came from one sample that was sequenced in a study of shared clonotypes between healthy human individuals. Clones were read by immunoSEQ multiplex PCR, and TCRdb kept only the in-frame ones, dropping some. Among 400,000 to 600,000 clones listed, 60% to 80% were seen once. The sequencing sample was made of PBMCs. Receptors originate from a woman aged 40 to 55 in good health. Some clones in this sample may be carry-over from other donors' samples.

This clone turned up a few times. This sequence joins TRBV30 and TRBJ2-1; 7 bases map to TRBD2. This CDR3 is built from 14 residues. V was pared by 5 bases and J by 5 bases, with 9 bases of the junction left unmatched. CDR1 and CDR2 (germline): GTSNPN, SVGIG (reference sequence). CDR3 region: CAWYDSGLDNEQFF. In nucleotides, the CDR3 is TGTGCCTGGTATGATAGCGGGTTGGACAATGAGCAGTTCTTC.

The V call is TRBV2, the J call TRBJ2-7; 8 bases are shared with TRBD1. The CDR3 is 15 amino acids. J was trimmed by 3 bases and V by 5 bases; bases with no gene match: 9. Germline CDR1 reads SNHLY; CDR2 reads FYNNEI. The CDR3 nucleotides are TGTGCCAGCAGTTTCACGGACAGGGCTAGCTACGAGCAGTACTTC. Amino acid sequence: CASSFTDRASYEQYF.

The chain has TRBV9 and TRBJ2-1; TRBD2 is a possible D gene (5 bases). V lost 0 bases and J 1 base, leaving 8 bases between the germline ends. The CDR3 totals 15 residues. Germline-derived CDR1 and CDR2 are SGDLS and YYNGEE. DNA of the CDR3: TGTGCCAGCAGCGTAGTAAGCGGTTCCTACAATGAGCAGTTCTTC. It is translated as CASSVVSGSYNEQFF.

V usage is TRBV2 and J usage is TRBJ2-5; the D call may be TRBD1 or TRBD2 (5 bases each). CDR3 size: 13 residues. V was pared by 4 bases and J by 5 bases, with 11 bases between. The germline V gene encodes CDR1 SNHLY and CDR2 FYNNEI. CDR3: CASSGGSRETQYF. The CDR3 nucleotides read TGTGCCAGCAGTGGGGGGTCTAGGGAGACCCAGTACTTC.

The J gene is TRBJ2-6, the V gene TRBV28, with TRBD1 identical over 12 bases. Germline V gene data show CDR1 as MDHEN and CDR2 as SYDVKM. This CDR3 spans 17 amino acids. V lost 6 bases to trimming and J lost 4 bases; unmatched junction nucleotides: 7. In DNA form, the CDR3 reads TGTGCCAGCAGACCGGGACAGGGGGCGCGGGGGGCCAACGTCCTGACTTTC. This sequence encodes CASRPGQGARGANVLTF. The full variable domain, its missing parts supplied by reference TRBV28 and TRBJ2-6, is DVKVTQSSRYLVKRTGEKVFLECVQDMDHENMFWYRQDPGLGLRLIYFSYDVKMKEKGDIPEGYSVSREKKERFSLILESASTNQTSMYLCASRPGQGARGANVLTFGAGSRLTVL.

J is TRBJ1-1 and V is TRBV11-3; D might be TRBD1 (6 bases). This CDR3 contains 13 residues. The V end lost 5 bases, the J end lost 4 bases, and 11 bases lay between the germline ends. CDR1 is SGHNT and CDR2 is YENEEA in the germline V gene. Here the CDR3 reads CASSPTGRTEAFF. In DNA form, the CDR3 reads TGTGCCAGCAGCCCGACAGGTCGCACTGAAGCTTTCTTT.

The chain carries TRBV7-2 and TRBJ1-2, with D perhaps matching TRBD1 (5 bases). The germline CDR1 and CDR2 sequences are SGHTA and FQGNSA. The ends were cut back, 4 bases at V and 8 bases at J, with 20 bases in the middle. The CDR3 is 15 amino acids. CDR3 loop: CASSSGAARMGGYTF. In DNA, the CDR3 is TGTGCCAGCAGCTCCGGGGCCGCGCGGATGGGGGGCTACACCTTC.

There are a few counts of this clone. The chain couples TRBV2 to TRBJ2-7; D not resolved. Germline lookup yields CDR1 SNHLY and CDR2 FYNNEI. CDR3 length: 11 amino acids. V shed 6 bases and J shed 3 bases, with 6 bases lying between them. Here the CDR3 reads CASSDFYEQYF. CDR3 in DNA: TGTGCCAGCAGCGACTTCTACGAGCAGTACTTC.

V is TRBV27 and J is TRBJ1-2, with a possible D match to TRBD1 (5 bases). Germline loops: CDR1 MNHEY, CDR2 SMNVEV (reference sequence). V lost 3 bases to trimming and J lost 2 bases, with 10 bases between them. The CDR3 is made up of 14 amino acids. The DNA for the CDR3 is TGTGCCAGCAGTTTTGGCGGGGCAAACTATGGCTACACCTTC. Its protein product is CASSFGGANYGYTF.

The rearrangement uses TRBV6-6 and TRBJ2-7, with 7 bases matching TRBD1. This CDR3 region has 14 residues. Germline CDR1 MNHNY, CDR2 SVGAGI (reference sequence). V lost 7 bases to trimming and J lost 0 bases; unmatched junction nucleotides: 6. DNA of the CDR3: TGTGCCAGCACTCCGGGACAGAGCTCCTACGAGCAGTACTTC. It yields the protein CASTPGQSSYEQYF.

The V and J genes are TRBV19 and TRBJ2-3, with D uncertain. V dropped 3 bases and J dropped 0 bases, with 10 bases sitting between them. Germline assignment: CDR1 LNHDA and CDR2 SQIVND (reference sequence). The CDR3 loop spans 15 amino acids. This CDR3 reads CASSIAPSSTDTQYF. CDR3 nucleotides: TGTGCCAGTAGTATTGCCCCCTCTAGCACAGATACGCAGTATTTT.

The chain carries TRBV5-4 and TRBJ2-2; maybe TRBD1 (6 bases). The V end lost 4 bases, the J end lost 2 bases, and 9 bases lay between the germline ends. CDR3 length equals 14 residues. The germline gives CDR1 SGHNT, CDR2 YYREEE (reference sequence). The DNA of the CDR3 is TGTGCCAGCAGCGAGGGACAAAACACCGGGGAGCTGTTTTTT. The encoded protein is CASSEGQNTGELFF.

This sequence joins TRBV27 and TRBJ1-1; D uncertain. The CDR3 is made up of 13 amino acids. V was cut by 6 bases and J by 0 bases, with 8 bases left in between. Germline CDR1 MNHEY, CDR2 SMNVEV (reference sequence). The CDR3 here is CASRPTLNTEAFF. Written as DNA, the CDR3 is TGTGCCAGCAGACCTACCCTGAACACTGAAGCTTTCTTT.

This rearrangement joins TRBV11-2 to TRBJ2-7, with 12 positions matching TRBD2. Germline V gene data show CDR1 as SGHAT and CDR2 as FQNNGV. J was trimmed by 3 bases and V by 5 bases; bases with no gene match: 8. This CDR3 comprises 16 residues. CDR3 residues: CASSVLAGGPGYEQYF. Here the CDR3 DNA reads TGTGCCAGCAGCGTCCTAGCGGGAGGGCCAGGCTACGAGCAGTACTTC.

CDR3 protein: CASSQDVFRAGEIGELFF. DNA of the CDR3: TGCGCCAGCAGCCAAGATGTTTTTAGGGCAGGGGAGATCGGGGAGCTGTTTTTT. The chain uses TRBV4-3 and TRBJ2-2; D might be TRBD1 (6 bases). Between the trimmed V and J ends, which lost 0 bases and 7 bases, there was a span of 21 bases. There are 18 residues in the CDR3. The germline gives CDR1 LGHNA, CDR2 YSLEER.

This CDR3 is CASSADRDNQPQHF. The CDR3 region has the DNA TGTGCCAGCAGCGCTGACAGGGACAATCAGCCCCAGCATTTT. V gene TRBV6-6 combines with J gene TRBJ1-5, with 7 bases that match TRBD1. The length of the CDR3 is 14 residues. Germline V CDR1 and CDR2: MNHNY, SVGAGI (reference sequence). V gave up 6 bases and J gave up 3 bases; unmatched junction bases: 5.

CDR3 nucleotide sequence: TGCGCCAGCAGTGGAAGGACAGGGGGTTTGGATGAGCAGTTCTTC. It encodes CASSGRTGGLDEQFF. The chain carries TRBV10-2 and TRBJ2-1; 10 bases fit TRBD1. Germline trimming cut 4 bases from V and 8 bases from J; bases unmatched to any gene: 8. CDR3 length equals 15 residues. Germline V CDR1 and CDR2: WSHSY, SAAADI.

The chain combines TRBV21-1 with TRBJ2-7. TRBV21-1 constitutes a pseudogene. This CDR3 comprises 13 residues. In DNA, the CDR3 is TGTGCCAGCAGCTACTTGGGTAAATACGAGCAGTACTTC. This codes for CASSYLGKYEQYF.

The rearrangement uses TRBV19 and TRBJ2-3, with D maybe TRBD2 (5 bases). With 8 bases removed from V and 3 bases from J, the gap between germline ends came to 15 bases. CDR1 is LNHDA and CDR2 is SQIVND in the germline V gene (reference sequence). The CDR3 consists of 14 residues. CDR3 sequence reads: CASSRLQGTDTQYF. Here the CDR3 DNA reads TGTGCCAGTTCCAGACTACAAGGGACAGATACGCAGTATTTT.

This chain uses TRBV7-3 with TRBJ2-5, with D possibly TRBD1 on 6 matching bases. The CDR3 consists of 13 residues. The germline V gene encodes CDR1 SGHTA and CDR2 FQGTGA. The V end was cut by 5 bases, the J end by 5 bases, with 12 bases between. In DNA, the CDR3 is TGTGCCAGCAGCACAGGGACGGCGGAGACCCAGTACTTC. The encoded protein is CASSTGTAETQYF.

The CDR3 DNA follows: TGTGCCAGCAGTTTCTTACTAGCGGGTAAATTAGGTGAGCAGTTCTTC. Translated: CASSFLLAGKLGEQFF. The J gene is TRBJ2-1, the V gene TRBV27; 9 bases agree with TRBD2. J lost 9 bases, V lost 3 bases, and 12 bases had no gene match. Germline V gene sequence: CDR1 MNHEY, CDR2 SMNVEV (reference sequence). This CDR3 region has 16 residues.

The J gene is TRBJ2-5, the V gene TRBV7-8; D is possibly TRBD2 (7 bases). Germline CDR1 reads SGHVS; CDR2 reads FQNEAQ. CDR3 size: 15 residues. The V end lost 5 bases, the J end lost 5 bases, and 18 bases lay between the germline ends. The CDR3 region is CASSRLGGSGETQYF. The CDR3 DNA reads as TGTGCCAGCAGCCGCTTAGGGGGTAGCGGGGAGACCCAGTACTTC.

This clone was recorded once. The rearrangement links TRBV27 to TRBJ2-3; maybe TRBD2 (6 bases). The germline V and J ends were trimmed by 3 bases and 4 bases, with 14 bases remaining between them. This CDR3 spans 15 amino acids. Germline V gene sequence: CDR1 MNHEY, CDR2 SMNVEV (reference sequence). The CDR3 nucleotides are TGTGCCAGCAGTTTTCAGGCGGGACGGTCAGATACGCAGTATTTT. This codes for CASSFQAGRSDTQYF.

A few counts support this clone. The V call is TRBV5-4, the J call TRBJ2-3; unclear D gene. Germline CDR1 is SGHNT and CDR2 is YYREEE (reference sequence). The CDR3 is 16 residues long. V lost 0 bases, J lost 1 base, and 12 bases lay in between. CDR3 protein: CASSLVALKGTDTQYF. CDR3 in DNA: TGTGCCAGCAGCTTGGTTGCCCTTAAGGGCACAGATACGCAGTATTTT.

This chain joins TRBV2 and TRBJ1-2, with 12 nucleotides matching TRBD1. This CDR3 spans 15 amino acids. Germline CDR1 is SNHLY and CDR2 is FYNNEI. V trimming: 5 bases; J trimming: 6 bases; junction bases outside the gene matches: 7. Written as DNA, the CDR3 is TGTGCCAGCAGTTCGCCTGGGACAGGGGGCAATGGCTACACCTTC. This gives the protein CASSSPGTGGNGYTF.

CDR3 sequence reads: CASSYDLPASQFF. The CDR3 DNA follows: TGTGCCAGCAGTTACGACCTACCAGCCTCACAGTTCTTC. The chain combines TRBV6-6 with TRBJ2-1; D is unresolved. The germline V and J ends were trimmed by 2 bases and 13 bases, with 15 bases remaining between them. Germline V gene data show CDR1 as MNHNY and CDR2 as SVGAGI (reference sequence). The CDR3 sequence is 13 residues long.